This TCR beta chain came from a study of blood T cells in healthy people across ages. Alongside a J-beta primer mix, a sample-barcoded 5' primer served in a second PCR lasting roughly 7 to 12 cycles. MiXCR, applied by TCRdb to the 5' RACE reads, yields one record per CDR3 protein. The sample includes 1,300,000 or so distinct CDR3 sequences, around 59% of them seen just once. Isolated PBMCs totaled at least 6 million in each sample. The germline V gene has CDR1 MNHEY and CDR2 SMNVEV (reference sequence). CDR3 length: 18 amino acids. Trimming at V came to 8 bases and at J to 5 bases, leaving 17 bases not matched to a gene.

This TCR was recovered from a man younger than 35 in good health. Sequenced input: blood. V gene TRBV27 combines with J gene TRBJ2-1, with 11 bases identical to TRBD1. DNA of the CDR3: TGTGCCAGCTCCTGGCATCTCCTTGGACAGGGGGCGGACAATGAGCAGTTCTTC. Amino acid sequence: CASSWHLLGQGADNEQFF.